The 14 T cell receptor beta chains given below trace back to one sample, sequenced in a study of blood T cell repertoires in COVID-19. The protocol was immunoSEQ multiplex PCR, while the TCRdb copy is restricted to in-frame clones and leaves out a portion. The sample holds around 130,000 clones; under 85% are singletons and the top ten take over 9%. Sequencing was carried out using peripheral blood. The source is a woman in her sixties with acute or convalescent COVID-19.

This clone was observed a few times. This chain links TRBV19 with TRBJ2-2, with 9 bases matching TRBD2. Germline V gene data show CDR1 as LNHDA and CDR2 as SQIVND (reference sequence). V shed 5 bases and J 2 bases; nucleotides not matched to a gene: 6. This CDR3 region has 16 residues. CDR3: CASSWLAGTNTGELFF. For the CDR3, the DNA is TGTGCCAGTAGTTGGCTAGCGGGGACTAACACCGGGGAGCTGTTTTTT. Complete variable domain (other parts from reference TRBV19 and TRBJ2-2): DGGITQSPKYLFRKEGQNVTLSCEQNLNHDAMYWYRQDPGQGLRLIYYSQIVNDFQKGDIAEGYSVSREKKESFPLTVTSAQKNPTAFYLCASSWLAGTNTGELFFGEGSRLTVL.

The rearrangement joins TRBV19 to TRBJ2-7; D perhaps matches TRBD1 (5 bases). Germline values: CDR1 LNHDA, CDR2 SQIVND (reference sequence). V shed 3 bases and J shed 6 bases, with 12 bases lying between them. CDR3 size: 13 residues. CDR3 protein: CASSIKGQGEQYF. Here the CDR3 DNA reads TGTGCCAGTAGTATTAAGGGGCAGGGCGAGCAGTACTTC.

The rearrangement joins TRBV5-6 to TRBJ1-2; D is unclear. The V and J ends lost 4 bases and 2 bases respectively, with 12 bases between them. From germline, CDR1 is SGHDT and CDR2 YYEEEE. This CDR3 region has 14 residues. The CDR3 reads CASSPGRGNYGYTF. The DNA for the CDR3 is TGTGCCAGCAGCCCCGGACGAGGGAACTATGGCTACACCTTC.

This clone was seen more than once but under ten times. V gene TRBV7-2 combines with J gene TRBJ2-2; D unresolved. Germline CDR1 and CDR2: SGHTA and FQGNSA. Trimming cost V 2 bases and J 6 bases, with 7 bases left between them. This CDR3 region has 13 residues. CDR3 amino acids: CASSLSLAGELFF. The CDR3, as DNA: TGTGCCAGCAGCTTAAGTTTAGCCGGGGAGCTGTTTTTT. The variable domain in full, with the rest retrieved from reference TRBV7-2 and TRBJ2-2, is GAGVSQSPSNKVTEKGKDVELRCDPISGHTALYWYRQSLGQGLEFLIYFQGNSAPDKSGLPSDRFSAERTGGSVSTLTIQRTQQEDSAVYLCASSLSLAGELFFGEGSRLTVL.

The V gene is TRBV5-1, the J gene TRBJ2-1; D may be TRBD2 (7 bases). This CDR3 contains 14 residues. Trimming removed 7 bases from V and 4 bases from J, with 15 bases in between. Germline CDR1 and CDR2: SGHRS and YFSETQ. The CDR3 is CASGGATGYNEQFF. In nucleotides, the CDR3 is TGCGCCAGCGGGGGGGCGACGGGATACAATGAGCAGTTCTTC.

V and J are TRBV18 and TRBJ1-2, with 7 bases that match TRBD1. Germline V lookup: CDR1 KGHSH, CDR2 LQKENI. The CDR3 sequence is 13 residues long. V was clipped by 5 bases and J by 3 bases; unmatched bases: 3. CDR3 region: CASSVGQDYGYTF. The CDR3 coding sequence is TGTGCCAGCTCAGTCGGACAGGACTATGGCTACACCTTC. Full variable domain (remainder filled in from reference TRBV18 and TRBJ1-2): NAGVMQNPRHLVRRRGQEARLRCSPMKGHSHVYWYRQLPEEGLKFMVYLQKENIIDESGMPKERFSAEFPKEGPSILRIQQVVRGDSAAYFCASSVGQDYGYTFGSGTRLTVV.

The rearrangement uses TRBV3-1 (or the pseudogene TRBV3-2) and TRBJ1-6; D not certain. V lost 1 base to trimming and J lost 0 bases, with 13 bases between them. The germline V gene encodes CDR1 LGHDT and CDR2 YNNKEL (reference sequence). CDR3 length equals 18 residues. CDR3 protein: CASSQAGLPSSYNSPLHF. CDR3 DNA: TGTGCCAGCAGCCAAGCCGGACTCCCGAGCTCCTATAATTCACCCCTCCACTTT.

The CDR3 here is CASSLFTGATNGYTF. The DNA for the CDR3 is TGTGCCAGCAGCTTATTCACAGGGGCCACCAACGGCTACACCTTC. This rearrangement joins TRBV7-8 to TRBJ1-2; 7 bases align to TRBD1. The length of the CDR3 is 15 residues. The J segment lost 8 bases and the V segment lost 2 bases, leaving 11 bases of the junction unmatched. Germline V lookup: CDR1 SGHVS, CDR2 FQNEAQ.

CDR3 coding DNA: TGTGCCAGCAGCCCAGGGGGCGTTAGTAGCGCAGATACGCAGTATTTT. Protein product: CASSPGGVSSADTQYF. The rearrangement links TRBV11-3 to TRBJ2-3; 8 bases are shared with TRBD1. After removal of 5 bases from V and 4 bases from J, the junction contained 11 bases not matched to a gene. The CDR3 extends over 16 amino acids. CDR1 and CDR2 from the germline V gene are SGHNT and YENEEA.

The V and J genes are TRBV2 and TRBJ2-2, with 8 bases lining up with TRBD2. Germline V gene data show CDR1 as SNHLY and CDR2 as FYNNEI. With V trimmed by 6 bases and J by 10 bases, 10 bases remained unmatched. This CDR3 has 14 amino acids. In DNA form, the CDR3 reads TGTGCCAGCAGATCGGGACTAGGGGCTACGGAGCTGTTTTTT. It codes for CASRSGLGATELFF.

The V gene is TRBV27, the J gene TRBJ2-5, with TRBD1 as a possible D gene (5 bases). The ends were cut back, 2 bases at V and 5 bases at J, with 9 bases in the middle. The CDR3 has 13 residues. Per germline, CDR1 MNHEY and CDR2 SMNVEV (reference sequence). CDR3 amino acids: CASSLVAGETQYF. DNA for the CDR3: TGTGCCAGCAGTTTAGTGGCAGGGGAGACCCAGTACTTC.

This rearrangement joins TRBV6-2 or TRBV6-3 to TRBJ1-1, with 8 bases aligning to TRBD1. In germline, CDR1 is MNHEY, CDR2 SVGEGT. This CDR3 comprises 18 residues. V trimming: 2 bases; J trimming: 3 bases; junction bases outside the gene matches: 14. Written as DNA, the CDR3 is TGTGCCAGCAGTTACGGTCGGGTGGTCAGGGGGCCAGACACTGAAGCTTTCTTT. It yields the protein CASSYGRVVRGPDTEAFF.

The rearrangement uses TRBV20-1 and TRBJ1-1, with a possible D match to TRBD1 (5 bases). Trimming took 3 bases from V and 4 from J, leaving 9 bases between them. Per germline, CDR1 DFQATT and CDR2 SNEGSKA (reference sequence). The CDR3 has 12 residues. Here the CDR3 DNA reads TGCAGTGCTAGTAGACAGAGCACTGAAGCTTTCTTT. It codes for CSASRQSTEAFF.

This rearrangement joins TRBV12-5 to TRBJ1-1, with TRBD1 matching 7 bases. In germline, CDR1 is LGHNT, CDR2 FRNRAP. The J segment lost 4 bases and the V segment lost 5 bases, leaving 13 bases of the junction unmatched. The CDR3 consists of 16 residues. CDR3: CASGPYTGADGTEAFF. The CDR3 nucleotides read TGTGCTAGTGGTCCGTACACAGGGGCTGATGGCACTGAAGCTTTCTTT.